This T cell receptor beta chain was found in a study of shared clonotypes between healthy human individuals. The assay was immunoSEQ multiplex PCR, and TCRdb's table has in-frame clones only and misses some. The sample includes over 850,000 clones, around 78% of them seen just once. Only Caucasian adults living in Nashville, Tennessee made up the donor group. Germline values: CDR1 SGHRS, CDR2 YFSETQ. J lost 4 bases, V lost 0 bases, and 3 bases had no gene match. The CDR3 runs 15 residues. The chain employs TRBV5-1 and TRBJ2-1; 8 nucleotides align to TRBD2. This TCR came from a man between 18 and 29 years old in good health. Some clones in this sample may be carry-over from other donors' samples. The material sequenced was memory CD4+ T cells from PBMCs. Stated subset: CD45RA-negative fraction. CDR3 in amino acids: CASSLDSGIYNEQFF. The CDR3 bases are TGCGCCAGCAGCTTGGATAGCGGGATTTACAATGAGCAGTTCTTC.